These 28 T cell receptor beta chains share one sample of origin, sequenced in a study of shared clonotypes between healthy human individuals. The naive CD8 subset, CD45RO-negative cells positively selected for CCR7, excluded terminally differentiated effector memory CD45RA+ cells. Sequencing was performed with immunoSEQ multiplex PCR; in TCRdb, only in-frame clones are kept and a portion is missing. Found here are about 600,000 clones, 98% of them singletons; the top ten hold 0.3%. Sequenced material: naive CD8+ T cells sorted from blood. The source is a man aged 25-45 years in good health.

This rearrangement joins TRBV9 to TRBJ2-3, with TRBD1 matching 9 bases. This CDR3 has 12 residues. The ends lost 4 bases at V and 11 bases at J; junction bases unmatched: 5. Germline assignment: CDR1 SGDLS and CDR2 YYNGEE. The CDR3, as DNA: TGTGCCAGCAGCCAAGGGACAGGGATGCAGTATTTT. Its protein is CASSQGTGMQYF.

The chain recombines TRBV6-5 with TRBJ1-5; D unclear. Per the germline V gene, CDR1 is MNHEY and CDR2 is SVGAGI. This CDR3 is 15 amino acids long. Trimming took 0 bases from V and 3 from J, leaving 9 bases between them. CDR3 loop: CASSYSMGINQPQHF. The CDR3 nucleotides are TGTGCCAGCAGTTACTCGATGGGGATCAATCAGCCCCAGCATTTT.

The chain is built from TRBV7-9 and TRBJ2-7; 8 bases line up with TRBD1. Trimming removed 4 bases from V and 3 bases from J; junction bases left unmatched: 11. CDR1 is SEHNR and CDR2 is FQNEAQ in the germline V gene (reference sequence). The CDR3 spans 16 residues. The DNA for the CDR3 is TGTGCCAGCAGCTCCCGGACAGGGCGGCTAGTCTACGAGCAGTACTTC. Translating it yields CASSSRTGRLVYEQYF.

This chain uses TRBV27 with TRBJ1-5; possibly TRBD1 for D (5 bases). The germline V and J ends were trimmed by 5 bases and 3 bases, with 11 bases remaining between them. Germline CDR1 reads MNHEY; CDR2 reads SMNVEV (reference sequence). CDR3 size: 14 residues. The CDR3 loop is CASSPGTVNQPQHF. The DNA of the CDR3 is TGTGCCAGCAGTCCAGGGACGGTCAATCAGCCCCAGCATTTT.

V is TRBV5-4 and J is TRBJ2-1, with D perhaps TRBD2 (6 bases). From germline, CDR1 is SGHNT and CDR2 YYREEE (reference sequence). Trimming stripped 4 bases from V and 4 bases from J, with 15 bases between. There are 15 residues in the CDR3. The DNA for the CDR3 is TGTGCCAGCAGCCCTTTAAGGGAGGCTTACAATGAGCAGTTCTTC. This gives the protein CASSPLREAYNEQFF.

The CDR3, as DNA: TGTGCCAGCAGCTTGGTAGGGGCTACTGGAAACACCATATATTTT. Translation: CASSLVGATGNTIYF. The chain recombines TRBV5-8 with TRBJ1-3; D might be TRBD1 (5 bases). This CDR3 is built from 15 residues. From germline, CDR1 is SGHTS and CDR2 YDEGEE. V gave up 0 bases and J gave up 2 bases, with 9 bases separating them.

The J gene is TRBJ2-7, the V gene TRBV5-4, with 7 bases aligning to TRBD2. V shed 4 bases, J shed 3 bases, and the junction held 10 bases outside the gene matches. The V gene's germline CDR1 is SGHNT and CDR2 YYREEE (reference sequence). The CDR3 runs 15 residues. The chain's CDR3 is CASSPRDYPNYEQYF. The CDR3 nucleotides are TGTGCCAGCAGCCCCCGGGACTATCCGAACTACGAGCAGTACTTC.

The chain links TRBV28 to TRBJ2-3, with D uncertain. This CDR3 region has 14 residues. The germline V gene has CDR1 MDHEN and CDR2 SYDVKM. V lost 5 bases to trimming and J lost 6 bases, with 15 bases between them. The CDR3 region is CASSPKGREDTQYF. CDR3 sequence (DNA): TGTGCCAGCAGTCCCAAGGGTCGTGAGGATACGCAGTATTTT.

The chain has TRBV7-6 and TRBJ2-7; 7 bases align to TRBD1. J was trimmed by 3 bases and V by 2 bases; bases with no gene match: 7. The germline gives CDR1 SGHVS, CDR2 FNYEAQ. This CDR3 has 15 amino acids. For the CDR3, the DNA is TGTGCCAGCAGCTTAACCGGGACAGATCTCTACGAGCAGTACTTC. This translates into CASSLTGTDLYEQYF.

The chain recombines TRBV18 with TRBJ1-5; possibly TRBD1 for D (5 bases). Germline lookup yields CDR1 KGHSH and CDR2 LQKENI. Trimming shortened V by 3 bases and J by 0 bases, and 9 bases separated the two germline ends. The CDR3 consists of 15 residues. CDR3 DNA sequence: TGTGCCAGCTCACCGACAGTTAATAGCAATCAGCCCCAGCATTTT. Amino acids: CASSPTVNSNQPQHF.

The V call is TRBV6-6, the J call TRBJ1-5; 8 positions match TRBD1. V dropped 2 bases and J dropped 0; count of bases not matched to a gene: 0. The CDR3 loop spans 15 amino acids. Germline lookup yields CDR1 MNHNY and CDR2 SVGAGI (reference sequence). CDR3 sequence (DNA): TGTGCCAGCAGTTACCAGGGGGCTAGCAATCAGCCCCAGCATTTT. This encodes CASSYQGASNQPQHF.

The rearrangement joins TRBV7-9 to TRBJ2-7; 14 bases agree with TRBD2. V gave up 3 bases and J gave up 2 bases; unmatched junction bases: 3. CDR3 length: 16 residues. Germline V gene lookup returns CDR1 SEHNR and CDR2 FQNEAQ (reference sequence). In nucleotides, the CDR3 is TGTGCCAGCAGCTTGGGACTAGCGGGGGCGGCCTACGAGCAGTACTTC. It yields the protein CASSLGLAGAAYEQYF.

The chain's CDR3 is CSADGVFGGYTF. Here the CDR3 DNA reads TGCAGCGCGGATGGAGTCTTCGGTGGCTACACCTTC. The chain recombines TRBV29-1 with TRBJ1-2; no clear D. The CDR3 is 12 residues long. In germline, CDR1 is SQVTM, CDR2 ANQGSEA. The V and J ends lost 7 bases and 7 bases respectively, with 16 bases between them.

With respect to this clone: The sample has other DNA sequences that encode this CDR3 too. V is TRBV7-2 and J is TRBJ2-1; D is uncertain. Germline V gives CDR1 SGHTA, CDR2 FQGNSA. Trimming took 2 bases from V and 3 from J, leaving 2 bases between them. CDR3 length equals 12 residues. The CDR3 DNA sequence: TGTGCCAGCAGCTTACGCTACAATGAGCAGTTCTTC. This gives the protein CASSLRYNEQFF.

This rearrangement joins TRBV7-9 to TRBJ2-1, with D hard to call. With 5 bases removed from V and 5 bases from J, the gap between germline ends came to 13 bases. Looked up from germline, CDR1 is SEHNR and CDR2 is FQNEAQ (reference sequence). The CDR3 extends over 14 amino acids. CDR3 DNA sequence: TGTGCCAGCAGCCAACCTGTTTCTGACAATGAGCAGTTCTTC. This gives the protein CASSQPVSDNEQFF.

The J gene is TRBJ2-7, the V gene TRBV5-4, with 7 nucleotides matching TRBD2. This CDR3 is 17 amino acids long. After removal of 4 bases from V and 4 bases from J, the junction contained 17 bases not matched to a gene. CDR1 SGHNT and CDR2 YYREEE come from the germline V gene (reference sequence). CDR3 sequence: CASSRDYNRLNPYEQYF. The CDR3 DNA reads TGTGCCAGCAGCCGGGACTACAATCGGCTAAATCCGTACGAGCAGTACTTC.

This clone was seen just once. The J gene is TRBJ2-1, the V gene TRBV11-2; D is uncertain. The CDR3 is 16 residues long. V dropped 5 bases and J dropped 0 bases, with 14 bases sitting between them. Germline CDR1 and CDR2: SGHAT and FQNNGV. In DNA, the CDR3 is TGTGCCAGCAGCCCGGTGGGGATCGGCTCCTACAATGAGCAGTTCTTC. This encodes CASSPVGIGSYNEQFF.

The V call is TRBV28, the J call TRBJ1-2; D not resolved. V lost 2 bases to trimming and J lost 4 bases, with 14 bases between them. CDR1 is MDHEN, CDR2 SYDVKM, per germline. The CDR3 spans 15 residues. The CDR3 DNA reads TGTGCCAGCAGTTTACCCTTTACAGAAAGCTATGGCTACACCTTC. This codes for CASSLPFTESYGYTF.

This chain links TRBV5-6 with TRBJ2-1; no clear D gene. Germline V gene sequence: CDR1 SGHDT, CDR2 YYEEEE. The V and J ends lost 2 bases and 10 bases respectively, with 7 bases between them. The CDR3 is made up of 11 amino acids. CDR3 nucleotides: TGTGCCAGCAGCTTCGCTAGGGAGCAGTTCTTC. Its protein product is CASSFAREQFF.

The CDR3 DNA is TGTGCCAGCAGCTCCGGACAGTGGAGCTCCTACAATGAGCAGTTCTTC. Translated, it gives CASSSGQWSSYNEQFF. The chain combines TRBV11-2 with TRBJ2-1, with a possible D match to TRBD1 (6 bases). Germline CDR1 reads SGHAT; CDR2 reads FQNNGV. The CDR3 sequence is 16 residues long. Trimming took 4 bases from V and 0 from J, leaving 13 bases between them.

The J gene is TRBJ2-3, the V gene TRBV6-5; the D call may be TRBD1 or TRBD2 (5 bases each). Per the germline V gene, CDR1 is MNHEY and CDR2 is SVGAGI. With 6 bases removed from V and 3 bases from J, the gap between germline ends came to 13 bases. This CDR3 spans 14 amino acids. CDR3 residues: CASRFGTVTDTQYF. The CDR3 DNA sequence: TGTGCCAGCAGATTTGGGACGGTAACAGATACGCAGTATTTT.

This chain joins TRBV5-4 and TRBJ1-1; a weak D match, TRBD1 (6 bases). Germline V lookup: CDR1 SGHNT, CDR2 YYREEE (reference sequence). The CDR3 has 13 residues. Trimming took 2 bases from V and 7 from J, leaving 12 bases between them. DNA of the CDR3: TGTGCCAGCAGCTTTTACAGGGAGATTGAAGCTTTCTTT. This translates into CASSFYREIEAFF. The complete variable domain, with remaining parts taken from reference TRBV5-4 and TRBJ1-1, reads ETGVTQSPTHLIKTRGQQVTLRCSSQSGHNTVSWYQQALGQGPQFIFQYYREEENGRGNFPPRFSGLQFPNYSSELNVNALELDDSALYLCASSFYREIEAFFGQGTRLTVV.

CDR3: CASSSRSRGDEQFF. The CDR3, as DNA: TGTGCCAGCAGTTCCCGTTCCAGGGGGGATGAGCAGTTCTTC. This sequence joins TRBV6-1 and TRBJ2-1; a possible D gene is TRBD1 (7 bases). Germline V gene sequence: CDR1 MNHNS, CDR2 SASEGT. This CDR3 has 14 residues. Trimming removed 5 bases from V and 8 bases from J, with 16 bases in between.

The chain links TRBV5-5 to TRBJ1-1, with D perhaps matching TRBD1 (5 bases). CDR3 length: 18 amino acids. V lost 2 bases to trimming and J lost 4 bases, with 24 bases between them. The germline gives CDR1 SGHKS, CDR2 YYEKEE (reference sequence). The CDR3 spells CASSFGPGGAVGSTEAFF. Here the CDR3 DNA reads TGTGCCAGCAGCTTCGGCCCCGGGGGAGCGGTTGGGAGCACTGAAGCTTTCTTT.

V gene TRBV27 combines with J gene TRBJ2-1, with 9 bases matching TRBD2. CDR1 is MNHEY, CDR2 SMNVEV, per germline (reference sequence). V shed 5 bases, J shed 6 bases, and the junction held 8 bases outside the gene matches. The CDR3 covers 15 residues. CDR3 loop: CASSISGSGFNEQFF. In nucleotides, the CDR3 is TGTGCCAGCAGTATTAGCGGGAGCGGCTTCAATGAGCAGTTCTTC.

This chain uses TRBV4-1 with TRBJ2-5; 7 bases map to TRBD2. Germline V CDR1 and CDR2: MGHRA, YSYEKL. This CDR3 is 15 amino acids long. V dropped 4 bases and J dropped 2; count of bases not matched to a gene: 7. CDR3 loop: CASSLRLAVQETQYF. The CDR3 nucleotides read TGCGCCAGCAGCCTAAGACTAGCTGTTCAAGAGACCCAGTACTTC.

The CDR3 nucleotides read TGTGCCAGCAGCCAGACAGGGACTAGCTACGAGCAGTACTTC. It yields the protein CASSQTGTSYEQYF. This sequence joins TRBV14 and TRBJ2-7; D might be TRBD2 (8 bases). This CDR3 has 14 amino acids. Trimming stripped 3 bases from V and 3 bases from J, with 12 bases between. CDR1 is SGHDN and CDR2 is FVKESK in the germline V gene.

The sample holds one count of this clone. The chain uses TRBV14 and TRBJ2-5, with a weak D call TRBD2 (5 bases). Trimming took 0 bases from V and 5 from J, leaving 19 bases between them. This CDR3 is built from 17 residues. Per the germline V gene, CDR1 is SGHDN and CDR2 is FVKESK. The CDR3 sequence is CASSQEFFWELGETQYF. Written as DNA, the CDR3 is TGTGCCAGCAGCCAAGAATTTTTCTGGGAGCTCGGTGAGACCCAGTACTTC.